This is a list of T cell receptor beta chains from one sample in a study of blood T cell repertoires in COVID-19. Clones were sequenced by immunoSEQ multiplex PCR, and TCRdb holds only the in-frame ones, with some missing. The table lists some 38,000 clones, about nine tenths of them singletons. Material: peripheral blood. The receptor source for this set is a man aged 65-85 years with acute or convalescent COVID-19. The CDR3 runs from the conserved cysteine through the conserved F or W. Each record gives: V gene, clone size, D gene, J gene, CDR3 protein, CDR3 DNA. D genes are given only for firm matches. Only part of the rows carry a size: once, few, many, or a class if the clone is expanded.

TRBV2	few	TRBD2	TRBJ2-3	CASTGPVAGGPIATQYF	TGTGCCAGCACGGGCCCCGTAGCGGGAGGGCCTATTGCTACGCAGTATTTT
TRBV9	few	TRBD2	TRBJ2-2	CASSEGLAGGPGTGELFF	TGTGCCAGCAGCGAAGGACTAGCGGGAGGGCCGGGCACCGGGGAGCTGTTTTTT
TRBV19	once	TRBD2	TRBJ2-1	CASRTRDSGRINEQFF	TGTGCCAGTAGGACCCGGGATAGCGGGAGGATAAATGAGCAGTTCTTC
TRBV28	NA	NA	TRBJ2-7	CASKAGGTEQYF	TGTGCCAGCAAGGCAGGGGGGACCGAGCAGTACTTC
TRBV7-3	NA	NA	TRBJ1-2	CASSSSAGEGYTF	TGTGCCAGCAGCTCGTCAGCGGGCGAAGGCTACACCTTC
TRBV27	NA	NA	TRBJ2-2	CASSYPPGELFF	TGTGCCAGCAGCTATCCTCCCGGGGAGCTGTTTTTT
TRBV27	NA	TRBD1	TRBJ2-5	CASRPGGKQETQYF	TGTGCCAGCAGACCAGGGGGAAAACAAGAGACCCAGTACTTC
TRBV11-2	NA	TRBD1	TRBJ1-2	CASSLTGQGYGYTF	TGTGCCAGCAGCTTAACGGGACAGGGGTATGGCTACACCTTC
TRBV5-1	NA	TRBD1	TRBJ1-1	CASSFQGASTEAFF	TGCGCCAGCAGCTTTCAGGGGGCGAGCACTGAAGCTTTCTTT
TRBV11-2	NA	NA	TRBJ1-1	CASSPTGIGGTEAFF	TGTGCCAGCAGCCCTACCGGCATAGGGGGCACTGAAGCTTTCTTT
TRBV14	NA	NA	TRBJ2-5	CASSQRETQYF	TGTGCCAGCAGCCAGAGAGAGACCCAGTACTTC
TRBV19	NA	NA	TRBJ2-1	CASSLSASSYNEQFF	TGTGCCAGTTCGTTGAGCGCGAGCTCCTACAATGAGCAGTTCTTC
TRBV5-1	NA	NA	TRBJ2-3	CASSLIQDTQYF	TGCGCCAGCAGCTTGATACAAGATACGCAGTATTTT
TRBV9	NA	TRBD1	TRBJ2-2	CASSVGGQGHTGELFF	TGTGCCAGCAGCGTAGGGGGACAGGGTCACACCGGGGAGCTGTTTTTT
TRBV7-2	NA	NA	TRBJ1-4	CASSTAEGGAEKLFF	TGTGCCAGCAGCACAGCGGAAGGGGGGGCTGAAAAACTGTTTTTT
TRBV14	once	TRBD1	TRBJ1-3	CASSRTGLEVSGNTIYF	TGTGCCAGCAGTCGGACAGGACTGGAGGTCTCTGGAAACACCATATATTTT
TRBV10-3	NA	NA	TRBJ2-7	CAISESRGFSYEQYF	TGTGCCATCAGTGAGTCGCGAGGGTTCTCCTACGAGCAGTACTTC
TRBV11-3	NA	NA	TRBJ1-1	CASSLESGAEAFF	TGTGCCAGCAGCTTAGAGTCCGGGGCTGAAGCTTTCTTT
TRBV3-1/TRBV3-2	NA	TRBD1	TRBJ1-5	CASSQDRGMSNQPQHF	TGTGCCAGCAGCCAAGACAGGGGGATGAGCAATCAGCCCCAGCATTTT
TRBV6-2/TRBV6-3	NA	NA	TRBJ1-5	CASSTRVRGDQPQHF	TGTGCCAGCAGCACTCGGGTAAGGGGCGATCAGCCCCAGCATTTT
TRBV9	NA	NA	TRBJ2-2	CASSIRDPSGELFF	TGTGCCAGCAGCATACGGGATCCGAGCGGGGAGCTGTTTTTT
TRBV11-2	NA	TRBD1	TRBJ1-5	CASSLEDRAGPNQPQHF	TGTGCCAGCAGCTTAGAAGACAGGGCCGGCCCCAATCAGCCCCAGCATTTT
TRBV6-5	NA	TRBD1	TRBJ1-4	CASSYDQDRNEKLFF	TGTGCCAGCAGTTACGATCAGGACAGGAATGAAAAACTGTTTTTT
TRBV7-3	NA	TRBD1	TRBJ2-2	CASSSNRGTGELFF	TGTGCCAGCAGCTCTAACAGGGGAACCGGGGAGCTGTTTTTT
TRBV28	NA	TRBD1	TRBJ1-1	CASSSQGARTEAFF	TGTGCCAGCAGTTCACAGGGGGCGCGAACTGAAGCTTTCTTT
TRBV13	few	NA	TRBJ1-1	CASSRQARNTEAFF	TGTGCCAGCAGCCGTCAGGCACGGAACACTGAAGCTTTCTTT
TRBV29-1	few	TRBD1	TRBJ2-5	CSVRTGLQETQYF	TGCAGCGTTCGGACAGGACTTCAAGAGACCCAGTACTTC
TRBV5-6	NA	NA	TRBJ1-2	CASSRGDNYGYTF	TGTGCCAGCAGCCGGGGGGACAACTATGGCTACACCTTC
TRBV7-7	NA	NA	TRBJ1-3	CASSPDRGNTIYF	TGTGCCAGCAGTCCCGACAGGGGAAACACCATATATTTT
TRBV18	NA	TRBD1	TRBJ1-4	CASSARTGANEKLFF	TGTGCCAGCTCAGCCCGGACAGGCGCTAATGAAAAACTGTTTTTT
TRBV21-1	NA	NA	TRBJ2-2	CASSKGAGGLAGARGTGELFF	TGTGCCAGCAGCAAAGGGGCTGGGGGACTAGCGGGAGCTCGGGGCACCGGGGAGCTGTTTTTT
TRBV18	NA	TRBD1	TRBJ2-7	CASSPGTGPYEQYF	TGTGCCAGCTCGCCCGGGACAGGGCCCTACGAGCAGTACTTC
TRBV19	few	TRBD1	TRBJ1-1	CASSKGQGSAEAFF	TGTGCCAGTAGCAAGGGACAGGGTTCCGCTGAAGCTTTCTTT
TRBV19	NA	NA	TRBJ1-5	CAASGVEQPQHF	TGTGCCGCCTCGGGGGTGGAACAGCCCCAGCATTTT
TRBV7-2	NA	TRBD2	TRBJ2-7	CASSRGTREGTEQYF	TGTGCCAGCAGCAGGGGGACGCGGGAGGGCACCGAGCAGTACTTC
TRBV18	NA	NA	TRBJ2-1	CASSPPNSQGSYNEQFF	TGTGCCAGCTCACCACCGAACTCGCAGGGCTCCTACAATGAGCAGTTCTTC
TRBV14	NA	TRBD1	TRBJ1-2	CASSWRTGTENYGYTF	TGTGCCAGCAGCTGGAGGACAGGGACGGAGAACTATGGCTACACCTTC
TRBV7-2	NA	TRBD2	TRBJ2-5	CASSLGGGETQYF	TGTGCCAGCAGCTTAGGCGGGGGGGAGACCCAGTACTTC
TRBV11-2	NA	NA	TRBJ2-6	CASSTWTDSGANVLTF	TGTGCCAGCAGCACGTGGACAGACTCTGGGGCCAACGTCCTGACTTTC
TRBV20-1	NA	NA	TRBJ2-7	CSAPLEGAQYF	TGCAGTGCCCCCCTAGAGGGAGCGCAGTACTTC
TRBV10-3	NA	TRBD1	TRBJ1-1	CATGQGLTEAFF	TGTGCCACCGGACAGGGACTTACTGAAGCTTTCTTT
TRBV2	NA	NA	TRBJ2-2	CASSVQGSTGELFF	TGTGCCAGCAGTGTTCAGGGCTCCACCGGGGAGCTGTTTTTT
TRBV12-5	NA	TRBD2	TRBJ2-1	CASGPLAGAYNEQFF	TGTGCTAGTGGACCGCTAGCGGGAGCGTACAATGAGCAGTTCTTC